A single sample is the source of the 5 T cell receptor beta chains below, sequenced in a study of blood T cell repertoires in COVID-19. Only in-frame clones appear in the TCRdb table, and some are missing; sequencing was by immunoSEQ multiplex PCR. The table shows about 130,000 clones, with under 85% occurring only once. The sequenced sample consisted of peripheral blood. These TCRs come from a woman aged 60-70 years with acute or convalescent COVID-19.

The V gene is TRBV3-1 (or the pseudogene TRBV3-2), the J gene TRBJ2-7; 14 bases match TRBD2. The CDR3 loop spans 16 amino acids. V lost 2 bases, J lost 5 bases, and 5 bases stayed unmatched. Looked up from germline, CDR1 is LGHDT and CDR2 is YNNKEL (reference sequence). The CDR3 coding sequence is TGTGCCAGCAGCCAATACTTGACTAGCGGGGGGGACGAGCAGTACTTC. It translates to CASSQYLTSGGDEQYF.

The genes are TRBV10-3 and TRBJ1-4, with a weak D call TRBD1 (6 bases). Germline-derived CDR1 and CDR2 are ENHRY and SYGVKD. Trimming removed 6 bases from V and 8 bases from J, with 13 bases in between. This CDR3 comprises 13 residues. The CDR3: CAIRRQVEEKLFF. Here the CDR3 DNA reads TGTGCCATCAGACGACAGGTCGAAGAAAAACTGTTTTTT.

This chain connects TRBV24-1 to TRBJ1-1; unclear D gene. CDR3 length: 13 residues. Looked up from germline, CDR1 is KGHDR and CDR2 is SFDVKD. V was shortened by 5 bases and J by 2 bases, with 8 bases between the two germline ends. The CDR3 DNA reads as TGTGCCACCAGTGTGGGCTCCAACACTGAAGCTTTCTTT. Amino acid sequence: CATSVGSNTEAFF.

The chain combines TRBV28 with TRBJ1-5; D unresolved. The CDR3 is 14 residues long. Germline-derived CDR1 and CDR2 are MDHEN and SYDVKM. The V end lost 5 bases, the J end lost 2 bases, and 10 bases lay between the germline ends. The DNA of the CDR3 is TGTGCCAGCAGTCGACAATTAGGCAATCAGCCCCAGCATTTT. Translation gives CASSRQLGNQPQHF.

The CDR3 spells CASSLGSAESREQYF. DNA for the CDR3: TGCGCCAGCAGCTTGGGGTCCGCGGAAAGCCGCGAGCAGTACTTC. The rearrangement uses TRBV5-1 and TRBJ2-7; no clear D. Trimming took 0 bases from V and 6 from J, leaving 16 bases between them. Germline V gene data show CDR1 as SGHRS and CDR2 as YFSETQ. The CDR3 runs to 15 residues.